Presented here are 11 T cell receptor beta chains from one specimen sequenced in a study of T cell changes during pregnancy in multiple sclerosis. Sequencing was performed with immunoSEQ multiplex PCR; in TCRdb, only in-frame clones are kept and a portion is missing. The sample lists 70,000 to 85,000 clones, just over 90% occurring once. Sequencing was performed on peripheral blood, taken before pregnancy. The receptors originated from a female donor with multiple sclerosis, enrolled in a pregnancy study.

The V gene is TRBV6-6, the J gene TRBJ2-7; TRBD2 aligns across 9 bases. V was clipped by 3 bases and J by 1 base; unmatched bases: 1. This CDR3 is 14 amino acids long. Per germline, CDR1 MNHNY and CDR2 SVGAGI (reference sequence). The CDR3 region is CASSYAGGSYEQYF. CDR3 bases: TGTGCCAGCAGTTATGCGGGAGGGTCCTACGAGCAGTACTTC.

The chain is built from TRBV7-9 and TRBJ2-7, with TRBD2 matching 12 bases. This CDR3 has 16 amino acids. V was clipped by 1 base and J by 3 bases; unmatched bases: 4. Germline values: CDR1 SEHNR, CDR2 FQNEAQ (reference sequence). In DNA form, the CDR3 reads TGTGCCAGCAGCTTAGTGACTAGCGGGAGTATCTACGAGCAGTACTTC. It codes for CASSLVTSGSIYEQYF.

This chain joins TRBV6-1 and TRBJ1-5, with 9 nucleotides matching TRBD1. CDR3 length: 14 amino acids. Unmatched junction bases numbered 3, after V lost 8 bases and J lost 1 base. CDR1 and CDR2 (germline): MNHNS, SASEGT. CDR3 nucleotide sequence: TGTGCCAGCGGACAGGGGTTCAGCAATCAGCCCCAGCATTTT. This gives the protein CASGQGFSNQPQHF.

J is TRBJ2-1 and V is TRBV7-8; TRBD1 aligns across 7 bases. Per the germline V gene, CDR1 is SGHVS and CDR2 is FQNEAQ. V lost 2 bases, J lost 0 bases, and 7 bases stayed unmatched. The CDR3 loop spans 17 amino acids. The CDR3 loop reads CASSLIGTVSSYNEQFF. In DNA form, the CDR3 reads TGTGCCAGCAGCTTAATAGGGACAGTAAGCTCCTACAATGAGCAGTTCTTC.

This clone is a singleton in its sample. The chain has TRBV25-1 and TRBJ2-7, with 10 bases lining up with TRBD2. Per the germline V gene, CDR1 is MGHDK and CDR2 is SYGVNS. The CDR3 is 14 residues long. V was clipped by 6 bases and J by 2 bases; unmatched bases: 4. CDR3 amino acids: CASRSGRGTYEQYF. The CDR3 nucleotides are TGTGCCAGCAGAAGCGGGAGGGGGACCTACGAGCAGTACTTC.

V is TRBV6-1 and J is TRBJ1-5; maybe TRBD1 (6 bases). The CDR3 has 19 amino acids. V was cut by 0 bases and J by 0 bases, with 18 bases left in between. Germline-derived CDR1 and CDR2 are MNHNS and SASEGT. The CDR3 region is CASSEAGATGLNSNQPQHF. The CDR3, as DNA: TGTGCCAGCAGTGAAGCGGGGGCAACAGGCTTAAATAGCAATCAGCCCCAGCATTTT.

The V and J genes are TRBV7-9 and TRBJ1-2; 10 positions agree with TRBD1. V gave up 4 bases and J gave up 4 bases; unmatched junction bases: 9. Germline V CDR1 and CDR2: SEHNR, FQNEAQ (reference sequence). The length of the CDR3 is 16 residues. The CDR3 protein is CASSSTGTGEIYGYTF. For the CDR3, the DNA is TGTGCCAGCAGCTCAACCGGGACAGGGGAAATCTATGGCTACACCTTC.

The chain has TRBV7-9 and TRBJ2-4, with 9 bases fitting TRBD1. The CDR3 is 15 amino acids. V was clipped by 5 bases and J by 8 bases; unmatched bases: 10. Germline lookup yields CDR1 SEHNR and CDR2 FQNEAQ (reference sequence). This CDR3 reads CASSMGRTGEDIQYF. In nucleotides, the CDR3 is TGTGCCAGCAGCATGGGTCGGACAGGGGAGGACATTCAGTACTTC. Full variable domain (remainder filled in from reference TRBV7-9 and TRBJ2-4): DTGVSQNPRHKITKRGQNVTFRCDPISEHNRLYWYRQTLGQGPEFLTYFQNEAQLEKSRLLSDRFSAERPKGSFSTLEIQRTEQGDSAMYLCASSMGRTGEDIQYFGAGTRLSVL.

This chain connects TRBV5-6 to TRBJ2-7, with 7 bases identical to TRBD1. Per germline, CDR1 SGHDT and CDR2 YYEEEE. This CDR3 has 15 amino acids. V lost 2 bases and J lost 2; bases outside the gene matches: 7. CDR3 region: CASSFYDRDTYEQYF. CDR3 sequence (DNA): TGTGCCAGCAGCTTCTACGACAGGGATACCTACGAGCAGTACTTC.

J is TRBJ2-1 and V is TRBV11-3, with D perhaps TRBD2 (5 bases). Germline V lookup: CDR1 SGHNT, CDR2 YENEEA. V gave up 0 bases and J gave up 7 bases, with 10 bases separating them. This CDR3 has 14 amino acids. The CDR3 coding sequence is TGTGCCAGCAGCTTAGAGGCTCGGGAAAATGAGCAGTTCTTC. This encodes CASSLEARENEQFF. The variable domain in full, completed from reference TRBV11-3 and TRBJ2-1, reads EAGVVQSPRYKIIEKKQPVAFWCNPISGHNTLYWYLQNLGQGPELLIRYENEEAVDDSQLPKDRFSAERLKGVDSTLKIQPAELGDSAVYLCASSLEARENEQFFGPGTRLTVL.

The CDR3: CAWRRQGAGELFF. The CDR3 DNA reads as TGTGCCTGGAGACGACAGGGGGCCGGGGAGCTGTTTTTT. V is TRBV30 and J is TRBJ2-2, with 9 bases aligning to TRBD1. V lost 3 bases, J lost 6 bases, and 2 bases stayed unmatched. The CDR3 is 13 amino acids. Germline loops: CDR1 GTSNPN, CDR2 SVGIG (reference sequence). Combining the CDR3 with reference TRBV30 and TRBJ2-2 gives the whole variable domain SQTIHQWPATLVQPVGSPLSLECTVEGTSNPNLYWYRQAAGRGLQLLFYSVGIGQISSEVPQNLSASRPQDRQFILSSKKLLLSDSGFYLCAWRRQGAGELFFGEGSRLTVL.